This T cell receptor beta chain came from a study of human T cells and chemical hapten exposure. Study-wide points: Positively correlated with patch test score were the counts of PT1 expanded TCRs.

Regarding time point: pre-sensitization, week 0. The treatment is: therapeutic diphenylcyclopropenone sensitization with weekly scalp DPC. At patch-test visits, sampling came before the patch test. Germline V gene sequence: CDR1 MNHEY, CDR2 SVGEGT. The V gene lost 2 bases and the J gene lost 2 bases, with 10 bases spanning the gap. The CDR3 has 15 residues. TCRdb re-called the RACE reads through MiXCR, storing one row per CDR3 protein. Of approximately 370,000 distinct CDR3 sequences listed, about 5% are singletons. In the case of this clonotype: Antigen unknown.

The sequenced sample was whole blood, obtained in connection with sensitization to the hapten diphenylcyclopropenone (DPC). This sequence originates from a woman under 30 with alopecia areata. Some clones in this sample may be carry-over from other donors' samples. This chain connects TRBV6-2 or TRBV6-3 to TRBJ1-5; D unclear. In DNA, the CDR3 is TGTGCCAGCAGTTACGGCCAGGCGGGCAATCAGCCCCAGCATTTT. This codes for CASSYGQAGNQPQHF.